Below, 25 T cell receptor beta chains from the same sample are listed, as sequenced in a study of OX40 agonist ivuxolimab in advanced cancers. TCRdb's table, derived via immunoSEQ multiplex PCR, lists solely in-frame clones and lacks some. The table lists roughly 66,000 clones, approximately 83% of them singletons. The source was CD4+ or CD8+ T cells sorted from blood, collected in a trial of the OX40 agonist ivuxolimab. The receptor set was obtained from an adult with an advanced solid tumor such as melanoma, head and neck, liver or kidney cancer.

The count of this clone is one. The J gene is TRBJ2-7, the V gene TRBV6-1, with a tentative D call TRBD1 (5 bases). V was cut by 8 bases and J by 3 bases, with 14 bases left in between. This CDR3 has 13 residues. Germline V gene lookup returns CDR1 MNHNS and CDR2 SASEGT. The CDR3 reads CASSRAGDYEQYF. The CDR3 DNA is TGTGCCAGCTCCAGGGCTGGGGACTACGAGCAGTACTTC.

The chain couples TRBV11-3 to TRBJ2-1, with 14 positions matching TRBD2. CDR3 length: 17 amino acids. J gave up 8 bases and V 5 bases, and 11 bases lay outside the gene matches. The germline gives CDR1 SGHNT, CDR2 YENEEA. The CDR3 region is CASSRGTSGGSSDEQFF. The DNA for the CDR3 is TGTGCCAGCAGCCGCGGGACTAGCGGGGGAAGTTCGGATGAGCAGTTCTTC. Full variable domain (rest looked up from reference TRBV11-3 and TRBJ2-1): EAGVVQSPRYKIIEKKQPVAFWCNPISGHNTLYWYLQNLGQGPELLIRYENEEAVDDSQLPKDRFSAERLKGVDSTLKIQPAELGDSAVYLCASSRGTSGGSSDEQFFGPGTRLTVL.

The gene calls are TRBV29-1 and TRBJ1-1, with D possibly TRBD1 on 5 matching bases. The length of the CDR3 is 12 residues. Germline loops: CDR1 SQVTM, CDR2 ANQGSEA. V was shortened by 3 bases and J by 4 bases, with 9 bases between the two germline ends. The CDR3: CSVDRESTEAFF. CDR3 bases: TGCAGCGTTGACAGGGAAAGCACTGAAGCTTTCTTT.

The chain is built from TRBV5-4 and TRBJ2-7; maybe TRBD2 (6 bases). With 4 bases removed from V and 4 bases from J, the gap between germline ends came to 15 bases. Per germline, CDR1 SGHNT and CDR2 YYREEE (reference sequence). This CDR3 has 14 amino acids. CDR3 sequence: CASSMGTRSYEQYF. The CDR3 coding sequence is TGTGCCAGCAGCATGGGGACTCGATCTTACGAGCAGTACTTC. Complete variable domain (other parts from reference TRBV5-4 and TRBJ2-7): ETGVTQSPTHLIKTRGQQVTLRCSSQSGHNTVSWYQQALGQGPQFIFQYYREEENGRGNFPPRFSGLQFPNYSSELNVNALELDDSALYLCASSMGTRSYEQYFGPGTRLTVT.

The J gene is TRBJ2-5, the V gene TRBV28; TRBD1 is a possible D gene (6 bases). V lost 5 bases to trimming and J lost 1 base, with 14 bases between them. The germline CDR1 and CDR2 sequences are MDHEN and SYDVKM. This CDR3 has 15 amino acids. For the CDR3, the DNA is TGTGCCAGCAGTCCTTGGACAGTCTCCCAAGAGACCCAGTACTTC. Its translation is CASSPWTVSQETQYF.

This clone has a single count. V gene TRBV18 combines with J gene TRBJ1-6; D unresolved. Germline assignment: CDR1 KGHSH and CDR2 LQKENI. This CDR3 has 14 amino acids. The germline V and J ends were trimmed by 2 bases and 4 bases, with 6 bases remaining between them. CDR3 bases: TGTGCCAGCTCACCAGCCGGGTATAATTCACCCCTCCACTTT. Its protein product is CASSPAGYNSPLHF.

The V and J genes are TRBV2 and TRBJ1-1; TRBD1 matches at 9 bases. The CDR3 runs to 15 residues. Germline V lookup: CDR1 SNHLY, CDR2 FYNNEI. The trim removed 7 bases at V and 2 bases at J, leaving 8 bases unmatched. The CDR3 spells CASTRRTGANTEAFF. The CDR3, as DNA: TGTGCCAGCACCCGCCGGACAGGGGCAAACACTGAAGCTTTCTTT.

This clone was seen only once. The V call is TRBV19, the J call TRBJ2-5; D is perhaps TRBD1 (5 bases). Germline V gene sequence: CDR1 LNHDA, CDR2 SQIVND (reference sequence). The CDR3 extends over 14 amino acids. Trimming stripped 3 bases from V and 6 bases from J, with 14 bases between. The CDR3 DNA is TGTGCCAGTAGTATTTCCGTCACAGGAAAGACCCAGTACTTC. This translates into CASSISVTGKTQYF.

The genes are TRBV4-1 and TRBJ1-3; D not certain. V lost 1 base and J lost 4, with 11 bases in between. Per germline, CDR1 MGHRA and CDR2 YSYEKL. CDR3 length: 15 amino acids. For the CDR3, the DNA is TGCGCCAGCAGCCAAGGTTCTACGATAGGAAACACCATATATTTT. Translated: CASSQGSTIGNTIYF.

This rearrangement joins TRBV5-8 to TRBJ2-7, with 7 bases that match TRBD2. This CDR3 has 14 amino acids. The V segment lost 4 bases and the J segment 0 bases; nucleotides outside the gene matches: 4. Germline CDR1 and CDR2: SGHTS and YDEGEE. CDR3: CASSLGLVSYEQYF. CDR3 bases: TGTGCCAGCAGCCTCGGACTAGTCTCCTACGAGCAGTACTTC.

The chain has TRBV7-2 and TRBJ1-2; a weak D match, TRBD1 (6 bases). Germline V CDR1 and CDR2: SGHTA, FQGNSA. V was trimmed by 5 bases and J by 4 bases, leaving 17 bases between them. This CDR3 is built from 15 residues. The CDR3 DNA is TGTGCCAGCAGCGCAGCGGGGGGCGCGGGCTATGGCTACACCTTC. Its protein product is CASSAAGGAGYGYTF.

The rearrangement uses TRBV9 and TRBJ2-3; 11 bases fit TRBD2. V gave up 6 bases and J gave up 2 bases; unmatched junction bases: 5. The CDR3 consists of 15 residues. Germline values: CDR1 SGDLS, CDR2 YYNGEE. The CDR3 DNA reads TGTGCCAGCAACCCTAGCGGGGGGCTCACAGATACGCAGTATTTT. Amino acid sequence: CASNPSGGLTDTQYF.

The chain combines TRBV5-6 with TRBJ2-1; 12 bases are a match to TRBD2. This CDR3 is 15 amino acids long. Germline CDR1 and CDR2: SGHDT and YYEEEE. The trim removed 2 bases at V and 4 bases at J, leaving 1 base unmatched. CDR3 region: CASSFTSGGYNEQFF. CDR3 coding DNA: TGTGCCAGCAGCTTTACTAGCGGGGGGTACAATGAGCAGTTCTTC.

V and J are TRBV11-1 and TRBJ2-7, with D tentatively TRBD1 (5 bases). Trimming stripped 4 bases from V and 3 bases from J, with 10 bases between. CDR1 SGHAT and CDR2 FQDESV come from the germline V gene (reference sequence). CDR3 size: 13 residues. CDR3: CASSSTGFYEQYF. DNA for the CDR3: TGTGCCAGCAGCTCTACAGGATTCTACGAGCAGTACTTC.

This rearrangement joins TRBV5-5 to TRBJ2-3; D remains ambiguous. The CDR3 contains 16 residues. V was clipped by 2 bases and J by 2 bases, with 15 bases between them. From germline, CDR1 is SGHKS and CDR2 YYEKEE (reference sequence). The CDR3 DNA reads TGTGCCAGCAGCTTCCTTTCCGGAATCAACACAGATACGCAGTATTTT. It translates to CASSFLSGINTDTQYF.

The chain recombines TRBV7-8 with TRBJ2-7; possibly TRBD1 for D (5 bases). The ends were cut back, 9 bases at V and 4 bases at J, with 16 bases in the middle. The CDR3 loop spans 13 amino acids. Germline V gene sequence: CDR1 SGHVS, CDR2 FQNEAQ. This chain's CDR3 is CASQGLGPYEQYF. The CDR3 DNA reads TGTGCCAGTCAGGGCCTCGGGCCTTACGAGCAGTACTTC.

This chain uses TRBV4-1 with TRBJ2-5; 9 bases are a match to TRBD2. The length of the CDR3 is 14 residues. The junction had 5 bases not matched to a gene; V was cut back by 5 bases and J by 4 bases. Per the germline V gene, CDR1 is MGHRA and CDR2 is YSYEKL. CDR3 sequence: CASSGLAGLETQYF. The CDR3 DNA reads TGCGCCAGCAGCGGGCTAGCGGGGCTAGAGACCCAGTACTTC.

This chain uses TRBV2 with TRBJ2-3, with a tentative D call TRBD2 (5 bases). This CDR3 has 15 residues. The V end was cut by 7 bases, the J end by 3 bases, with 17 bases between. CDR1 is SNHLY and CDR2 is FYNNEI in the germline V gene. DNA of the CDR3: TGTGCCAGCAACCCCCTAGCAATCCGGACAGATACGCAGTATTTT. It encodes CASNPLAIRTDTQYF.

Turning to this clone: At the DNA level, this CDR3 is encoded by other sequences in the same sample as well. V is TRBV4-1 and J is TRBJ1-5; D gene uncertain. Looked up from germline, CDR1 is MGHRA and CDR2 is YSYEKL. The CDR3 length is 16 residues. Trimming shortened V by 0 bases and J by 0 bases, and 9 bases separated the two germline ends. This CDR3 is CASSQDYGNSNQPQHF. The CDR3 DNA reads as TGCGCCAGCAGCCAAGATTACGGGAATAGCAATCAGCCCCAGCATTTT.

The chain links TRBV4-1 to TRBJ1-6; a possible D gene is TRBD1 (6 bases). This CDR3 has 17 residues. CDR1 and CDR2 from the germline V gene are MGHRA and YSYEKL. Trimming took 1 base from V and 4 from J, leaving 14 bases between them. This chain's CDR3 is CASSQGGGGRYNSPLHF. The CDR3 DNA reads as TGCGCCAGCAGCCAAGGGGGGGGCGGGAGGTATAATTCACCCCTCCACTTT.

The rearrangement links TRBV5-1 to TRBJ2-5; either TRBD1 or TRBD2 may supply D (5 bases each). Trimming shortened V by 4 bases and J by 6 bases, and 16 bases separated the two germline ends. This CDR3 has 14 residues. In germline, CDR1 is SGHRS, CDR2 YFSETQ. CDR3 in DNA: TGCGCCAGCAGCCCTGAGGGGTTGGGGCAGACCCAGTACTTC. Residues: CASSPEGLGQTQYF.

The chain links TRBV5-1 to TRBJ2-1; D uncertain. V was cut by 5 bases and J by 4 bases, with 13 bases left in between. CDR1 and CDR2 (germline): SGHRS, YFSETQ. The CDR3 extends over 14 amino acids. The CDR3 sequence: CASRNLNRYNEQFF. For the CDR3, the DNA is TGCGCCAGCAGGAATCTCAACCGTTACAATGAGCAGTTCTTC.

Note on this clone: Compared with germline, one end of the junction differs, possibly owing to a read error. This rearrangement joins TRBV19 to TRBJ1-2; no reliable D call. This CDR3 comprises 10 residues. Germline V gene lookup returns CDR1 LNHDA and CDR2 SQIVND (reference sequence). Here the CDR3 reads CKEGNYGYTF. The DNA for the CDR3 is TGCAAGGAGGGAAACTATGGCTACACCTTC.

V and J are TRBV20-1 and TRBJ2-7, with D hard to call. Looked up from germline, CDR1 is DFQATT and CDR2 is SNEGSKA (reference sequence). Trimming left V 6 bases short and J 7 bases short, with 10 bases between. The CDR3 sequence is 10 residues long. The CDR3 DNA sequence: TGCAGTGCCCGACGGACGGAGCAGTACTTC. This encodes CSARRTEQYF.

In its sample, this clone was seen a few times. The genes are TRBV4-1 and TRBJ2-3; a weak D match, TRBD1 (6 bases). Trimming cost V 4 bases and J 5 bases, with 10 bases left between them. Germline V lookup: CDR1 MGHRA, CDR2 YSYEKL. There are 13 residues in the CDR3. Written as DNA, the CDR3 is TGCGCCAGCAGCCTACAGGGACGAGATACGCAGTATTTT. Encoded protein: CASSLQGRDTQYF.